One sample yielded the 32 T cell receptor beta chains listed below, sequenced in a study of T cell responses to AZD1222 COVID-19 vaccine. Clones were read by immunoSEQ multiplex PCR, and TCRdb kept only the in-frame ones, dropping some. The table has 150,000 to 190,000 clones, 90% seen once; the top ten hold about 1.4%. Specimen: peripheral blood, collected 28 days after the second AZD1222 dose. The receptors originated from an adult who received the AZD1222 COVID-19 vaccine.

This clone was detected once. This chain uses TRBV13 with TRBJ2-3; 8 bases fit TRBD2. Germline CDR1 reads PRHDT; CDR2 reads FYEKMQ (reference sequence). Trimming took 5 bases from V and 6 from J; bases not matched to a gene: 16. The CDR3 runs 17 residues. CDR3: CASSTTTRGARRDTQYF. Here the CDR3 DNA reads TGTGCCAGCAGCACCACTACGCGGGGGGCGCGTCGGGATACGCAGTATTTT.

The gene calls are TRBV6-5 and TRBJ1-2; D is possibly TRBD1 (5 bases). The V gene lost 7 bases and the J gene lost 8 bases, with 20 bases spanning the gap. Germline V CDR1 and CDR2: MNHEY, SVGAGI. This CDR3 comprises 14 residues. CDR3 coding DNA: TGTGCCAGCAACTCCTCCCCGGGTTCAGGGGGCTACACCTTC. It is translated as CASNSSPGSGGYTF.

The J gene is TRBJ1-2, the V gene TRBV21-1; TRBD1, as called in the table, went unchecked against the DNA. TRBV21-1 is given as a pseudogene. The CDR3 spans 12 residues. The CDR3 reads CASSKDRDGYTF. The DNA of the CDR3 is TGTGCCAGCAGCAAAGACAGGGATGGCTACACCTTC.

CDR3 sequence (DNA): TGTGCCAGCAGCACACCCGGGACAGGGGGCCTGGACACTGAAGCTTTCTTT. Protein sequence: CASSTPGTGGLDTEAFF. The chain employs TRBV7-9 and TRBJ1-1; TRBD1 matches at 12 bases. CDR3 length: 17 residues. Germline CDR1 reads SEHNR; CDR2 reads FQNEAQ (reference sequence). The J segment lost 3 bases and the V segment lost 5 bases, leaving 10 bases of the junction unmatched.

This chain joins TRBV30 and TRBJ1-1; 8 bases line up with TRBD1. Trimming cost V 4 bases and J 2 bases; bases outside gene matches: 3. This CDR3 comprises 13 residues. The germline V gene has CDR1 GTSNPN and CDR2 SVGIG (reference sequence). Here the CDR3 reads CAWNDRGNTEAFF. The CDR3 bases are TGTGCCTGGAACGACAGGGGTAACACTGAAGCTTTCTTT.

This clone has a single count. This chain links TRBV24-1 with TRBJ2-1; 9 bases agree with TRBD1. The CDR3 sequence is 15 residues long. The V and J ends lost 6 bases and 8 bases, in that order; junction bases with no gene match: 10. Germline V gene sequence: CDR1 KGHDR, CDR2 SFDVKD. CDR3 residues: CATSQPGQGLYEQFF. In DNA, the CDR3 is TGTGCCACCAGTCAACCGGGACAGGGTTTGTATGAGCAGTTCTTC.

The J gene is TRBJ2-2, the V gene TRBV7-2, with 11 bases identical to TRBD1. V lost 5 bases and J lost 8; bases outside the gene matches: 10. The germline V gene has CDR1 SGHTA and CDR2 FQGNSA. The CDR3 has 16 amino acids. In DNA form, the CDR3 reads TGTGCCAGCAGCCCTCAGGACAGGGGGCTAAGAGGGGAGCTGTTTTTT. It codes for CASSPQDRGLRGELFF. Full variable domain (remainder filled in from reference TRBV7-2 and TRBJ2-2): GAGVSQSPSNKVTEKGKDVELRCDPISGHTALYWYRQSLGQGLEFLIYFQGNSAPDKSGLPSDRFSAERTGGSVSTLTIQRTQQEDSAVYLCASSPQDRGLRGELFFGEGSRLTVL.

In its sample, this clone was seen a few times. The V gene is TRBV13, the J gene TRBJ2-5; 7 nucleotides align to TRBD2. CDR1 is PRHDT, CDR2 FYEKMQ, per germline (reference sequence). V lost 7 bases to trimming and J lost 3 bases; unmatched junction nucleotides: 14. This CDR3 region has 16 residues. CDR3 DNA: TGTGCCAGCACCAACCCCAAGGTCGGGGGGAAAGAGACCCAGTACTTC. It yields the protein CASTNPKVGGKETQYF. The full variable domain, with the rest looked up from reference TRBV13 and TRBJ2-5, is AAGVIQSPRHLIKEKRETATLKCYPIPRHDTVYWYQQGPGQDPQFLISFYEKMQSDKGSIPDRFSAQQFSDYHSELNMSSLELGDSALYFCASTNPKVGGKETQYFGPGTRLLVL.

This rearrangement joins TRBV27 to TRBJ1-5; tentative D call: TRBD1 (6 bases). V was shortened by 6 bases and J by 1 base, with 10 bases between the two germline ends. Germline V CDR1 and CDR2: MNHEY, SMNVEV (reference sequence). CDR3 length: 14 residues. CDR3 in amino acids: CASRGGMSNQPQHF. The CDR3 nucleotides read TGTGCCAGCAGAGGGGGGATGAGCAATCAGCCCCAGCATTTT.

V and J are TRBV29-1 and TRBJ2-3; no firm D call. Germline V CDR1 and CDR2: SQVTM, ANQGSEA. This CDR3 has 10 amino acids. V lost 6 bases and J lost 5, with 6 bases in between. CDR3 protein: CSVGRDTQYF. CDR3 sequence (DNA): TGCAGCGTAGGAAGAGATACGCAGTATTTT.

The chain employs TRBV19 and TRBJ1-3; TRBD1 is a possible D gene (6 bases). CDR3 size: 14 residues. Germline CDR1 reads LNHDA; CDR2 reads SQIVND (reference sequence). Trimming took off 9 bases at V and 0 bases at J, with 12 bases between the two ends. As DNA, the CDR3 is TGTGCCAGCCTCGACAGGAGCTCTGGAAACACCATATATTTT. Translation gives CASLDRSSGNTIYF. The whole variable domain, filled in from reference TRBV19 and TRBJ1-3, reads DGGITQSPKYLFRKEGQNVTLSCEQNLNHDAMYWYRQDPGQGLRLIYYSQIVNDFQKGDIAEGYSVSREKKESFPLTVTSAQKNPTAFYLCASLDRSSGNTIYFGEGSWLTVV.

The genes are TRBV30 and TRBJ1-3; 10 positions match TRBD1. The germline CDR1 and CDR2 sequences are GTSNPN and SVGIG (reference sequence). Losses at the gene ends were 5 bases for V and 3 bases for J; bases not matched to a gene: 4. The CDR3 spans 14 residues. The CDR3 is CAWGTGVGGNTIYF. The CDR3 coding sequence is TGTGCCTGGGGGACAGGGGTTGGTGGAAACACCATATATTTT.

V gene TRBV5-8 combines with J gene TRBJ2-7; unclear D gene. Trimming left V 0 bases short and J 12 bases short, with 16 bases between. This CDR3 has 13 amino acids. Per the germline V gene, CDR1 is SGHTS and CDR2 is YDEGEE. The CDR3, as DNA: TGTGCCAGCAGCTTGGTGGGCCTAAATGTACCGTACTTC. Protein sequence: CASSLVGLNVPYF.

V usage is TRBV18 and J usage is TRBJ1-2; D unresolved. In germline, CDR1 is KGHSH, CDR2 LQKENI. V gave up 6 bases and J gave up 6 bases, with 23 bases separating them. This CDR3 is 16 amino acids long. The CDR3 sequence: CASSSEFGEFNNGYTF. Here the CDR3 DNA reads TGTGCCAGCTCTTCAGAATTTGGGGAGTTTAATAATGGCTACACCTTC.

This chain connects TRBV18 to TRBJ2-1, with 8 bases aligning to TRBD2. The CDR3 runs 14 residues. Trimming removed 3 bases from V and 9 bases from J; junction bases left unmatched: 7. Per the germline V gene, CDR1 is KGHSH and CDR2 is LQKENI. The CDR3 DNA reads TGTGCCAGCTCACCGATCGGGAGGGAGTTTGAGCAGTTCTTC. This sequence encodes CASSPIGREFEQFF.

The chain combines TRBV10-1 with TRBJ2-3, with TRBD2 matching 10 bases. This CDR3 has 16 amino acids. Germline CDR1 is WNHNN and CDR2 is SYGVQD (reference sequence). J gave up 3 bases and V 2 bases, and 5 bases lay outside the gene matches. For the CDR3, the DNA is TGCGCCAGCAGTGAGGCTAGCGGGAGCAAGACAGATACGCAGTATTTT. This translates into CASSEASGSKTDTQYF.

This chain connects TRBV14 to TRBJ1-2; a weak D match, TRBD1 (5 bases). The ends were cut back, 4 bases at V and 5 bases at J, with 11 bases in the middle. Germline loops: CDR1 SGHDN, CDR2 FVKESK. CDR3 length equals 13 residues. The CDR3 loop is CASSLSPGYGYTF. Written as DNA, the CDR3 is TGTGCCAGCAGCCTCTCGCCAGGGTATGGCTACACCTTC.

This clone has a single count. This chain joins TRBV25-1 and TRBJ2-7; TRBD2 might be the D (5 bases). V lost 3 bases to trimming and J lost 3 bases, with 9 bases between them. The CDR3 consists of 13 residues. Germline V lookup: CDR1 MGHDK, CDR2 SYGVNS. CDR3 protein: CASSESGYYEQYF. The DNA for the CDR3 is TGTGCCAGCAGTGAGAGCGGCTACTACGAGCAGTACTTC.

This clone has more than one count but fewer than ten. J is TRBJ1-6 and V is TRBV28, with D possibly matching TRBD1 (6 bases). The CDR3 has 14 amino acids. V lost 5 bases and J 7 bases, leaving 12 bases between the germline ends. The germline V gene has CDR1 MDHEN and CDR2 SYDVKM. CDR3 in amino acids: CASSLQGWNSPLHF. CDR3 sequence (DNA): TGTGCCAGCAGTCTACAGGGTTGGAATTCACCCCTCCACTTT.

The rearrangement joins TRBV28 to TRBJ2-1, with D possibly TRBD1 on 6 matching bases. The length of the CDR3 is 13 residues. Germline V gene data show CDR1 as MDHEN and CDR2 as SYDVKM. Deletions cut 7 bases from V and 10 bases from J, with 17 bases between. The CDR3 protein is CASKLQGAYEQFF. The DNA for the CDR3 is TGTGCCAGCAAACTACAGGGAGCGTACGAGCAGTTCTTC.

The V and J genes are TRBV25-1 and TRBJ1-2; a possible D gene is TRBD1 (5 bases). The ends were cut back, 6 bases at V and 5 bases at J, with 10 bases in the middle. The CDR3 is 12 residues long. The germline gives CDR1 MGHDK, CDR2 SYGVNS. The CDR3 sequence is CASRRPGYGYTF. The CDR3 region has the DNA TGTGCCAGCAGACGGCCAGGGTATGGCTACACCTTC.

J is TRBJ2-5 and V is TRBV5-1, with D uncertain. V gave up 6 bases and J gave up 9 bases, with 24 bases separating them. Germline V gene lookup returns CDR1 SGHRS and CDR2 YFSETQ. The CDR3 covers 15 residues. CDR3 bases: TGCGCCAGCACCATCACGGCTGGTAGTAACTCGCCCCAGTACTTC. Encoded protein: CASTITAGSNSPQYF.

The rearrangement joins TRBV21-1 to TRBJ1-2. TRBV21-1 has pseudogene status. The CDR3 is made up of 13 amino acids. Here the CDR3 DNA reads TGTGCCAGCAGAGGGGGGGACCTCTATGGCTACACCTTC. It encodes CASRGGDLYGYTF.

This clone was recorded once. The V and J genes are TRBV5-1 and TRBJ1-2; the match to TRBD1 covers 7 bases. V lost 4 bases to trimming and J lost 4 bases; unmatched junction nucleotides: 10. The CDR3 runs 15 residues. CDR1 is SGHRS and CDR2 is YFSETQ in the germline V gene. As DNA, the CDR3 is TGCGCCAGCAGCCATAGGGACAGAATAGCCTATGGCTACACCTTC. Protein: CASSHRDRIAYGYTF. The whole variable domain, filled in from reference TRBV5-1 and TRBJ1-2, reads KAGVTQTPRYLIKTRGQQVTLSCSPISGHRSVSWYQQTPGQGLQFLFEYFSETQRNKGNFPGRFSGRQFSNSRSEMNVSTLELGDSALYLCASSHRDRIAYGYTFGSGTRLTVV.

The CDR3 loop reads CASIVGLAGGSETQYF. In DNA, the CDR3 is TGTGCCAGCATTGTGGGACTAGCGGGAGGGTCAGAGACCCAGTACTTC. The genes are TRBV11-2 and TRBJ2-5, with 16 bases lining up with TRBD2. V dropped 7 bases and J dropped 4; count of bases not matched to a gene: 6. CDR1 is SGHAT, CDR2 FQNNGV, per germline. The CDR3 length is 16 residues.

The chain uses TRBV5-1 and TRBJ1-5, with D hard to call. Germline CDR1 is SGHRS and CDR2 is YFSETQ. Trimming pared 2 bases from V and 4 bases from J, leaving 13 bases between. CDR3 length: 15 amino acids. DNA for the CDR3: TGCGCCAGCAGCTTAGGCCCGTCGGTGAATCAGCCCCAGCATTTT. This gives the protein CASSLGPSVNQPQHF. The complete variable domain, with remaining parts taken from reference TRBV5-1 and TRBJ1-5, reads KAGVTQTPRYLIKTRGQQVTLSCSPISGHRSVSWYQQTPGQGLQFLFEYFSETQRNKGNFPGRFSGRQFSNSRSEMNVSTLELGDSALYLCASSLGPSVNQPQHFGDGTRLSIL.

The rearrangement uses TRBV6-5 and TRBJ2-2; TRBD2 might be the D (5 bases). Germline-derived CDR1 and CDR2 are MNHEY and SVGAGI. V was cut by 4 bases and J by 2 bases, with 14 bases left in between. The CDR3 runs to 16 residues. This CDR3 reads CASSFPLGRNTGELFF. The DNA for the CDR3 is TGTGCCAGCAGTTTCCCCCTTGGGAGAAACACCGGGGAGCTGTTTTTT.

CDR3 residues: CASSQLRTVGYTF. In nucleotides, the CDR3 is TGTGCCAGCAGTCAGCTGAGGACAGTTGGCTACACCTTC. The gene calls are TRBV12-3 or TRBV12-4 and TRBJ1-2; TRBD1 might be the D (6 bases). Trimming cost V 5 bases and J 7 bases, with 14 bases left between them. The CDR3 consists of 13 residues.

The V call is TRBV4-1, the J call TRBJ2-5; D is undetermined. V was pared by 0 bases and J by 3 bases, with 11 bases between. The CDR3 has 15 amino acids. In germline, CDR1 is MGHRA, CDR2 YSYEKL. CDR3 in amino acids: CASSQDPGPEETQYF. The CDR3 DNA reads as TGCGCCAGCAGCCAAGATCCCGGGCCTGAAGAGACCCAGTACTTC.

For the CDR3, the DNA is TGTGCCGGGTCCTTTAGCGGGAGGGCCCTGTTCTTC. Protein: CAGSFSGRALFF. J is TRBJ2-1 and V is TRBV2; 11 positions agree with TRBD2. The junction had 12 bases not matched to a gene; V was cut back by 11 bases and J by 15 bases. Germline V lookup: CDR1 SNHLY, CDR2 FYNNEI. This CDR3 contains 12 residues.

Of note for this clone: The same CDR3 can be traced to other DNA sequences in this sample. This chain uses TRBV12-3 or TRBV12-4 with TRBJ2-7, with D hard to call. This CDR3 is 12 amino acids long. The V end was cut by 4 bases, the J end by 4 bases, with 8 bases between. Here the CDR3 DNA reads TGTGCCAGCAGTTACTCCTCATACGAGCAGTACTTC. Amino acids: CASSYSSYEQYF.

The chain links TRBV30 to TRBJ1-1; D remains ambiguous. This CDR3 comprises 13 residues. Trimming took off 4 bases at V and 1 base at J, with 10 bases between the two ends. Per the germline V gene, CDR1 is GTSNPN and CDR2 is SVGIG (reference sequence). The CDR3, as DNA: TGTGCCTGGACCCCAGGAACGAACACTGAAGCTTTCTTT. It encodes CAWTPGTNTEAFF.